This is a list of T cell receptor beta chains from one sample in a study of blood T cell repertoires in COVID-19. Data came from immunoSEQ multiplex PCR; TCRdb stores just in-frame clones and leaves some out. The sample shows 58,000 or so clones, 60% to 75% of them seen only once. Sequencing was done on a sample of peripheral blood. These receptors originate from a woman older than 75 with acute or convalescent COVID-19. CDR3s include the opening cysteine and the closing phenylalanine or tryptophan. A D gene is named only where the DNA matches it firmly. The size of a clone is reported for some rows only, either as once, few or many, or as a class for expanded clones.

clone_size	d_call	cdr3_length	j_call	v_call	cdr3_aa	cdr3_nt
.	.	14	TRBJ1-1	TRBV19	CASKKDSMNTEAFF	TGTGCCAGCAAAAAAGACAGCATGAACACTGAAGCTTTCTTT
once	.	16	TRBJ1-5	TRBV3-1/TRBV3-2	CASSPRVAGVHQPQHF	TGTGCCAGCAGCCCCAGGGTCGCTGGAGTTCATCAGCCCCAGCATTTT
few	.	14	TRBJ2-1	TRBV5-6	CASSLGGLGNEQFF	TGTGCCAGCAGCTTGGGAGGGTTAGGCAATGAGCAGTTCTTC
.	TRBD1	17	TRBJ2-7	TRBV4-3	CASSQAAGTGSPLEQYF	TGCGCCAGCAGCCAAGCCGCCGGGACAGGGAGTCCCCTCGAGCAGTACTTC
.	.	16	TRBJ1-2	TRBV6-4	CASSDSTGAPNYGYTF	TGTGCCAGCAGTGACTCGACAGGAGCTCCTAACTATGGCTACACCTTC
.	.	13	TRBJ2-5	TRBV7-2	CASSFTGLETQYF	TGTGCCAGCAGCTTCACAGGGTTGGAGACCCAGTACTTC
medium-sized	.	13	TRBJ1-1	TRBV11-1	CATKAELNTEAFF	TGTGCCACAAAAGCGGAACTGAACACTGAAGCTTTCTTT
.	.	12	TRBJ2-2	TRBV7-2	CASSLVSGELFF	TGTGCCAGCAGCTTAGTTTCAGGGGAGCTGTTTTTT
.	TRBD2	15	TRBJ2-3	TRBV19	CASSISSGRGNTQYF	TGTGCCAGTAGTATTTCTAGCGGGAGAGGAAATACGCAGTATTTT
.	.	14	TRBJ2-7	TRBV30	CAWSVQRDLLEQYF	TGTGCCTGGAGTGTACAACGGGATTTGCTCGAGCAGTACTTC
.	.	15	TRBJ2-7	TRBV6-2/TRBV6-3	CASSYSRAESYEQYF	TGTGCCAGCAGTTATAGCAGGGCCGAATCCTACGAGCAGTACTTC
.	TRBD1	14	TRBJ2-2	TRBV29-1	CSARQGSNTGELFF	TGCAGCGCGAGACAGGGGTCGAACACCGGGGAGCTGTTTTTT
.	.	12	TRBJ1-6	TRBV6-5	CASSPVNSPLHF	TGTGCCAGCAGTCCGGTCAATTCACCCCTCCACTTT
.	.	15	TRBJ2-1	TRBV11-3	CASSPGGSSYNEQFF	TGTGCCAGCAGCCCCGGTGGTTCCTCCTACAATGAGCAGTTCTTC
.	TRBD2	19	TRBJ2-1	TRBV13	CASSLRLAGDLSSYNEQFF	TGTGCCAGCAGCTTAAGACTAGCGGGTGACCTAAGCTCCTACAATGAGCAGTTCTTC
.	TRBD1	14	TRBJ1-2	TRBV6-5	CASSYSGTVYGYTF	TGTGCCAGCAGTTACTCCGGGACAGTCTATGGCTACACCTTC
.	.	14	TRBJ2-7	TRBV28	CASSFPGGSYEQYF	TGTGCCAGCAGTTTCCCCGGCGGATCCTACGAGCAGTACTTC
.	.	13	TRBJ1-6	TRBV7-2	CASSFHRDSPLHF	TGTGCCAGCAGCTTTCACAGGGACTCACCCCTCCACTTT
.	TRBD1	14	TRBJ1-4	TRBV5-1	CASSQGGLNEKLFF	TGCGCCAGCAGCCAGGGGGGACTCAATGAAAAACTGTTTTTT
.	.	13	TRBJ1-5	TRBV12-3/TRBV12-4	CASRGGRNQPQHF	TGTGCCAGCAGGGGGGGACGGAATCAGCCCCAGCATTTT
.	TRBD2	15	TRBJ2-7	TRBV7-2	CASRYEAGGADEQYF	TGTGCCAGCAGGTACGAAGCGGGAGGCGCTGACGAGCAGTACTTC
.	TRBD1	15	TRBJ1-6	TRBV28	CASSRPGQGGSPLHF	TGTGCCAGCAGTCGGCCGGGACAGGGAGGATCACCCCTCCACTTT
.	TRBD2	15	TRBJ2-5	TRBV9	CASNPSGSRQETQYF	TGTGCCAGCAACCCTAGCGGGAGTCGCCAAGAGACCCAGTACTTC
.	TRBD1	15	TRBJ1-2	TRBV27	CASSPDRASHYGYTF	TGTGCCAGCAGTCCCGACAGGGCCTCCCACTATGGCTACACCTTC
.	.	14	TRBJ2-7	TRBV7-3	CASSLSRDSYEQYF	TGTGCCAGCAGCTTATCGAGGGACTCCTACGAGCAGTACTTC
.	TRBD2	14	TRBJ2-2	TRBV7-3	CASSLLAGVSELFF	TGTGCCAGCAGCTTACTAGCGGGAGTGTCGGAGCTGTTTTTT
.	TRBD2	16	TRBJ2-3	TRBV27	CASQSRGSGIPDTQYF	TGTGCCAGCCAATCCCGGGGTAGCGGGATCCCAGATACGCAGTATTTT
.	.	14	TRBJ1-4	TRBV7-8	CASSGRGTNEKLFF	TGTGCCAGCAGCGGAAGGGGGACGAATGAAAAACTGTTTTTT
.	.	13	TRBJ2-4	TRBV30	CAWNTGVKNIQYF	TGTGCCTGGAATACCGGGGTCAAAAACATTCAGTACTTC
.	TRBD1	15	TRBJ2-7	TRBV6-5	CASRTTGTGSMEQYF	TGTGCCAGCAGAACCACCGGGACAGGGTCCATGGAGCAGTACTTC
.	.	17	TRBJ2-3	TRBV5-1	CASSDPTYSTGSNTQYF	TGCGCCAGCAGCGATCCCACCTACTCTACCGGGTCGAATACGCAGTATTTT
.	TRBD1	14	TRBJ2-4	TRBV6-6	CASSYGQGADIQYF	TGTGCCAGCAGTTACGGACAGGGCGCTGACATTCAGTACTTC
many	TRBD1	15	TRBJ2-7	TRBV7-2	CASSQQDRGPEEQYF	TGTGCCAGCAGCCAGCAGGACAGGGGGCCAGAGGAGCAGTACTTC
once	.	13	TRBJ1-2	TRBV29-1	CSVGGRSFYGYTF	TGCAGCGTTGGGGGCAGAAGTTTCTATGGCTACACCTTC